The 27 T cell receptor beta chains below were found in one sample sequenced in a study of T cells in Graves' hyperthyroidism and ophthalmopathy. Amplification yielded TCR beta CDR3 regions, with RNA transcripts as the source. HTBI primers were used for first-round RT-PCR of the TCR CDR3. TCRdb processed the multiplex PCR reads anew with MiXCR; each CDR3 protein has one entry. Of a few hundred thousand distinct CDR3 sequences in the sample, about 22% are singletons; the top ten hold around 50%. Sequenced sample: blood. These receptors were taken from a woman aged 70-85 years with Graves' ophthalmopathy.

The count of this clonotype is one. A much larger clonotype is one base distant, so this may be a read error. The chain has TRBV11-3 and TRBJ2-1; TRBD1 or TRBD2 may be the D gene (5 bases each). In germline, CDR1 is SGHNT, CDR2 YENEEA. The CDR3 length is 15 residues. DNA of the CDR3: TGTGCCGGCAGCCCACGCCGGGGCGCCGACAATGAGCAGTTCTTC. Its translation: CAGSPRRGADNEQFF.

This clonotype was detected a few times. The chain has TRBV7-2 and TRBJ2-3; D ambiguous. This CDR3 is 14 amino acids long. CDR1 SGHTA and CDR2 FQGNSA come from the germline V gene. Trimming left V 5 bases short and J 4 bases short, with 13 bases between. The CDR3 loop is CASSPVRGADTQYF. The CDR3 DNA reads TGTGCCAGCAGCCCCGTCCGAGGAGCAGATACGCAGTATTTT.

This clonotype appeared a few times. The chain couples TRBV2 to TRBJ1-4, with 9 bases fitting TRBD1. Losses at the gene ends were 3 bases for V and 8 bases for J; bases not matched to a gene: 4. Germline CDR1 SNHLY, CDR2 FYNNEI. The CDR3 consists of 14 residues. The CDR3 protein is CASSDRTGDEKLFF. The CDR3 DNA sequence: TGTGCCAGCAGTGACAGGACAGGGGACGAAAAACTGTTTTTT. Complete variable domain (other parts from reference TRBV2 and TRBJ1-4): EPEVTQTPSHQVTQMGQEVILRCVPISNHLYFYWYRQILGQKVEFLVSFYNNEISEKSEIFDDQFSVERPDGSNFTLKIRSTKLEDSAMYFCASSDRTGDEKLFFGSGTQLSVL.

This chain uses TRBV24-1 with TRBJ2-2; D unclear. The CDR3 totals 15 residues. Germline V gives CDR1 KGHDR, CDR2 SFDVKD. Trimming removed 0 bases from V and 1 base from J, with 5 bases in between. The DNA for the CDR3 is TGTGCCACCAGTGATTTGACCTTGAACACCGGGGAGCTGTTTTTT. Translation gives CATSDLTLNTGELFF.

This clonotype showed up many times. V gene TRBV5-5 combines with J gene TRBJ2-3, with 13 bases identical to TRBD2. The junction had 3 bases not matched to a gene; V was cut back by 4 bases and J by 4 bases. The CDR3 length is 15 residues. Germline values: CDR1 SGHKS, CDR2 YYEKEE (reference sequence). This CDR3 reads CASSLGLAGADTQYF. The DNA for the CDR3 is TGTGCCAGCAGCCTCGGACTAGCGGGAGCAGATACGCAGTATTTT. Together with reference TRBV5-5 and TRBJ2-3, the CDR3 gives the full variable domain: DAGVTQSPTHLIKTRGQQVTLRCSPISGHKSVSWYQQVLGQGPQFIFQYYEKEERGRGNFPDRFSARQFPNYSSELNVNALLLGDSALYLCASSLGLAGADTQYFGPGTRLTVL.

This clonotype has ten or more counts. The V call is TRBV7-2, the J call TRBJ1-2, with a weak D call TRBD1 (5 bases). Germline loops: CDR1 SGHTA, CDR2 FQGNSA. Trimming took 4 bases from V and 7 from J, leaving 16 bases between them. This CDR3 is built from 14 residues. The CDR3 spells CASSSGGVFRGYTF. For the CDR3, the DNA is TGTGCCAGCAGCTCCGGGGGGGTTTTCCGTGGCTACACCTTC.

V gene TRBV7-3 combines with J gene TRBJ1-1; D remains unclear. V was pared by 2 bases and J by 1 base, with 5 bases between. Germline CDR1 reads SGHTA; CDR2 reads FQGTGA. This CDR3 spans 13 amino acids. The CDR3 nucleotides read TGTGCCAGCAGCTTAGTTTGGAACACTGAAGCTTTCTTT. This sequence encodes CASSLVWNTEAFF.

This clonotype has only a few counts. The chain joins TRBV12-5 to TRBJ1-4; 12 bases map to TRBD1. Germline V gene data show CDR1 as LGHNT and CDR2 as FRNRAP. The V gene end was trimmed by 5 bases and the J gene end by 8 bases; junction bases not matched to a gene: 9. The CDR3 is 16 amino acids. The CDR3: CASGAGTGGGEEKLFF. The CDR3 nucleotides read TGTGCTAGTGGTGCCGGGACAGGGGGCGGAGAAGAAAAACTGTTTTTT.

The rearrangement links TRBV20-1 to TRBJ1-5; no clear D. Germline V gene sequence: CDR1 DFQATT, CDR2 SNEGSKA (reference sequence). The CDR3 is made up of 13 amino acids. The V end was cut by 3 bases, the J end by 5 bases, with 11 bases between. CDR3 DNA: TGCAGTGCTAGTTTCGGCCTGGATCAGCCCCAGCATTTT. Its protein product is CSASFGLDQPQHF.

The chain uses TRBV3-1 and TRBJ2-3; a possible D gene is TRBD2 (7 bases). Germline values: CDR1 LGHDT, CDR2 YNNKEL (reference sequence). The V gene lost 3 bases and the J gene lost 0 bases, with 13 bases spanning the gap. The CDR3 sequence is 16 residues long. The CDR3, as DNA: TGTGCCAGCAGCCACTGGCGGGGGCTTAGCACAGATACGCAGTATTTT. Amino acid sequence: CASSHWRGLSTDTQYF.

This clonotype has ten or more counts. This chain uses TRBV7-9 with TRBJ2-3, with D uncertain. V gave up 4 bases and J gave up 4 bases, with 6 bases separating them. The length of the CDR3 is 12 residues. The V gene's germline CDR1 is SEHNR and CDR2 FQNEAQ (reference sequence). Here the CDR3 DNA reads TGTGCCAGCAGCTCCATAGCAGATACGCAGTATTTT. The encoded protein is CASSSIADTQYF.

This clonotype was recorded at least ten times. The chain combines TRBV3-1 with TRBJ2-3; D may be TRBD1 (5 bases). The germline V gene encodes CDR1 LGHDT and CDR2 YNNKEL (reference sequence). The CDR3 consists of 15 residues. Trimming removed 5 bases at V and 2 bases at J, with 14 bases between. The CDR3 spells CASSDATELTDTQYF. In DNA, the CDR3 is TGTGCCAGCAGCGACGCGACAGAACTCACAGATACGCAGTATTTT.

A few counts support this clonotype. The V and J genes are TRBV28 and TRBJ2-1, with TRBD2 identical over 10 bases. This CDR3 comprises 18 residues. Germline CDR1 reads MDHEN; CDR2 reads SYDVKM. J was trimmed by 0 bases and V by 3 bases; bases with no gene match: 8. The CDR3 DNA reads TGTGCCAGCAGTTTTGTACTAGCGGGATCCGTCTCCTACAATGAGCAGTTCTTC. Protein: CASSFVLAGSVSYNEQFF.

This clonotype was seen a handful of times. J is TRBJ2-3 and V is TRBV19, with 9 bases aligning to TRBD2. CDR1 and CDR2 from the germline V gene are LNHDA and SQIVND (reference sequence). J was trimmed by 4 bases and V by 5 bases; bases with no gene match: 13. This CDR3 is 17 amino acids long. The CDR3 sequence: CASSENLLAGLPDTQYF. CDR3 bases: TGTGCCAGTAGTGAGAATCTACTAGCGGGTTTACCAGATACGCAGTATTTT. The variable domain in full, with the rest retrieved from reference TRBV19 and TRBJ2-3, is DGGITQSPKYLFRKEGQNVTLSCEQNLNHDAMYWYRQDPGQGLRLIYYSQIVNDFQKGDIAEGYSVSREKKESFPLTVTSAQKNPTAFYLCASSENLLAGLPDTQYFGPGTRLTVL.

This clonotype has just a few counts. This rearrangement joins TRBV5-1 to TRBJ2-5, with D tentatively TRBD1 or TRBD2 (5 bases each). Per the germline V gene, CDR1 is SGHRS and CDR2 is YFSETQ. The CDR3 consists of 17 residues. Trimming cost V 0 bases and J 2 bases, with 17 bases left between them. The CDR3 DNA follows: TGCGCCAGCAGCTTGGCCTTTGGGGGAGTCCGACAAGAGACCCAGTACTTC. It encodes CASSLAFGGVRQETQYF.

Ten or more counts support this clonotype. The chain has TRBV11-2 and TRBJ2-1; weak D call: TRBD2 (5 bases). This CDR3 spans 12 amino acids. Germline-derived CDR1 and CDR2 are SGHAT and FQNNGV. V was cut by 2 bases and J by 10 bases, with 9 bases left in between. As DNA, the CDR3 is TGTGCCAGCAGCTTACCCCTAGCAGAGCAGTTCTTC. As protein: CASSLPLAEQFF.

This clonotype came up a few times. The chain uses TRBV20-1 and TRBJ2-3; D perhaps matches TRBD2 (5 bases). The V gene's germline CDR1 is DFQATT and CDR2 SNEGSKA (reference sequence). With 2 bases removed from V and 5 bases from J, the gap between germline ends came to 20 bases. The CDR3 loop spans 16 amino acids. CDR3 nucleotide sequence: TGCAGTGCTAGACCCCGAGGGCCTGAATCGAGAGATACGCAGTATTTT. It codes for CSARPRGPESRDTQYF.

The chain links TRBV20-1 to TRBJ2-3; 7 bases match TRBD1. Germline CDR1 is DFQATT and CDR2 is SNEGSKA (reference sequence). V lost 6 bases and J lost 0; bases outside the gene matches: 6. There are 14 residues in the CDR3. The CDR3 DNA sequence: TGCAGTGCGACAGGGCCCCAGAGCACAGATACGCAGTATTTT. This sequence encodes CSATGPQSTDTQYF.

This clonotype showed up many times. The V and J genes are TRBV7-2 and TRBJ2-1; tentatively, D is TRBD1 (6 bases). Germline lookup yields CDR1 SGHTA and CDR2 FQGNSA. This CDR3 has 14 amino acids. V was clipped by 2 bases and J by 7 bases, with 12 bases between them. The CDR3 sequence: CASSLPGVHNEQFF. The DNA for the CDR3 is TGTGCCAGCAGCTTACCAGGGGTGCATAATGAGCAGTTCTTC.

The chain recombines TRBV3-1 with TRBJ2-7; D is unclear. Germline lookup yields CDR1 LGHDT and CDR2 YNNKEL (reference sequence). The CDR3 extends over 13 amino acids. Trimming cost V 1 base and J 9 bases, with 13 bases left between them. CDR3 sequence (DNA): TGTGCCAGCAGCCAAGTTGACGGCTCTGGGCAGTACTTC. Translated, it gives CASSQVDGSGQYF.

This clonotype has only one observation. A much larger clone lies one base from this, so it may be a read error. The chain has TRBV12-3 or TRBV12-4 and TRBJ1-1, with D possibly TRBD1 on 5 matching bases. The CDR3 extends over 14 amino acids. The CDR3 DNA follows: TGTGCCAGTATACCTGGGGGGAGGAACACTGGAGCTTTCTTT. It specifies CASIPGGRNTGAFF.

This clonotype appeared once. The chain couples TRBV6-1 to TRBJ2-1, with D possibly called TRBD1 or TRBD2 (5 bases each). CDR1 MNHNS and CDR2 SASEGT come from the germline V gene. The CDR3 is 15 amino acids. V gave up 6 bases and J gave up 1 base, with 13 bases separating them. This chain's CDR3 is CASSGAGRSYNEQFF. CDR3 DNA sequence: TGTGCCAGCAGCGGTGCAGGGAGATCCTACAATGAGCAGTTCTTC.

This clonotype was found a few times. The CDR3 spells CASSQTNTEAFF. The CDR3 nucleotides read TGTGCCAGCAGCCAAACGAACACTGAAGCTTTCTTT. The rearrangement joins TRBV3-1 to TRBJ1-1; no reliable D call. CDR1 LGHDT and CDR2 YNNKEL come from the germline V gene (reference sequence). V lost 2 bases and J lost 1, with 2 bases in between. This CDR3 has 12 residues.

The CDR3 is CATICNQPQHF. The CDR3 region has the DNA TGTGCCACCATCTGCAATCAGCCCCAGCATTTT. The chain uses TRBV24-1 and TRBJ1-5; no reliable D call. Looked up from germline, CDR1 is KGHDR and CDR2 is SFDVKD. Deletions cut 8 bases from V and 2 bases from J, with 3 bases between. The CDR3 is 11 residues long.

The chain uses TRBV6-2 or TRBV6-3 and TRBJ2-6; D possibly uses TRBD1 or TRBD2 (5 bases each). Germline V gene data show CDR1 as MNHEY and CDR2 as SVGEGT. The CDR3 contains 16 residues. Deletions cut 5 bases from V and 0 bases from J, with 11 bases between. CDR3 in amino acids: CASSIDGASGANVLTF. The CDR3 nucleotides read TGTGCCAGCAGTATCGACGGGGCCTCTGGGGCCAACGTCCTGACTTTC.

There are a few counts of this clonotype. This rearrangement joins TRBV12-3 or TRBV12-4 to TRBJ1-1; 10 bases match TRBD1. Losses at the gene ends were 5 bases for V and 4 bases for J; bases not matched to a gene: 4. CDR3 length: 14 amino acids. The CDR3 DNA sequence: TGTGCCAGCAGTCCCAGACAGGGGGCCACTGAAGCTTTCTTT. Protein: CASSPRQGATEAFF.

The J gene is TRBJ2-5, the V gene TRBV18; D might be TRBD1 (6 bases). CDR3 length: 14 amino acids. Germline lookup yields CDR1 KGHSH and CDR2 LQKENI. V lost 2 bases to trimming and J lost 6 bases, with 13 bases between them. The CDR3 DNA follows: TGTGCCAGCTCACCAGGCAGGGACATGAAGACCCAGTACTTC. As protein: CASSPGRDMKTQYF.